A selection of T cell receptor beta chains follows, all from one sample in a study of cytomegalovirus exposure and HLA in healthy donors. Only in-frame clones appear in the TCRdb table, and some are missing; sequencing was by immunoSEQ multiplex PCR. Of 150,000 to 200,000 clones in the sample, 70% to 90% are singletons; the top ten hold about 5.8%. Sequencing was carried out using PBMCs. The receptors were gathered from a woman aged 30 to 39 in good health and CMV-seronegative. CDR3s include the opening cysteine and the closing phenylalanine or tryptophan. A D gene is named only where the DNA matches it firmly. Rows may omit the clone size; those that give it use once, few, many or a size class.

>TRBJ2-3|NA|TRBV6-6|NA
CASSLRGDTDTQYF
TGTGCCAGCAGCTTACGGGGCGACACAGATACGCAGTATTTT
>TRBJ1-2|NA|TRBV9|TRBD1
CASTNDRASGYGYTF
TGTGCCAGCACCAATGACAGGGCTTCAGGCTATGGCTACACCTTC
>TRBJ1-4|NA|TRBV9|NA
CASSVGREDEKLFF
TGTGCCAGCAGCGTAGGTAGGGAGGATGAAAAACTGTTTTTT
>TRBJ2-1|once|TRBV4-2|NA
CASSQGGAHLGEQFF
TGTGCCAGCAGCCAAGGGGGGGCACATCTCGGTGAGCAGTTCTTC
>TRBJ1-1|NA|TRBV5-6|NA
CASSVGPRNTEAFF
TGTGCCAGCAGCGTGGGACCGAGGAACACTGAAGCTTTCTTT
>TRBJ2-5|once|TRBV10-3|NA
CAISERWGGERPGETQYF
TGTGCCATCAGTGAGAGATGGGGAGGCGAGCGGCCGGGTGAAACCCAGTACTTC
>TRBJ1-1|NA|TRBV7-8|TRBD1
CASRDGQVGTEAFF
TGTGCCAGCAGAGACGGACAGGTTGGAACTGAAGCTTTCTTT
>TRBJ2-7|NA|TRBV7-9|TRBD1
CASSLDGQGKVHEQYF
TGTGCCAGCAGCTTAGATGGACAGGGTAAGGTCCACGAGCAGTACTTC
>TRBJ1-2|NA|TRBV7-9|NA
CASSLDLGQPNYGYTF
TGTGCCAGCAGCTTAGATCTAGGCCAACCTAACTATGGCTACACCTTC
>TRBJ2-5|NA|TRBV18|NA
CASSPLAPGETQYF
TGTGCCAGCTCACCACTCGCCCCGGGAGAGACCCAGTACTTC
>TRBJ1-1|NA|TRBV4-1|TRBD1
CASSRGTERNTEAFF
TGCGCCAGCAGCCGAGGGACAGAGAGGAACACTGAAGCTTTCTTT
>TRBJ1-5|NA|TRBV27|NA
CASSGYSNQPQHF
TGTGCCAGCAGCGGTTATAGCAATCAGCCCCAGCATTTT
>TRBJ1-3|NA|TRBV27|NA
CAHERGTIYF
TGTGCCCACGAACGAGGCACCATATATTTT
>TRBJ2-3|NA|TRBV27|TRBD2
CASSFFSGTGGDTQYF
TGTGCCAGCAGTTTTTTTAGCGGGACTGGGGGAGATACGCAGTATTTT
>TRBJ1-5|few|TRBV15|NA
CATSRDLDGPQHF
TGTGCCACCAGCAGAGATTTGGACGGGCCCCAGCATTTT
>TRBJ1-3|NA|TRBV5-4|NA
CASSIGQIGNTIYF
TGTGCCAGCAGCATCGGACAGATAGGAAACACCATATATTTT
>TRBJ2-2|NA|TRBV27|TRBD1
CASSKQGANTGELFF
TGTGCCAGCAGTAAACAGGGGGCAAACACCGGGGAGCTGTTTTTT
>TRBJ1-2|NA|TRBV4-1|NA
CASSQDRGTYGYTF
TGCGCCAGCAGCCAAGATAGGGGGACTTATGGCTACACCTTC
>TRBJ1-3|NA|TRBV6-6|NA
CASIDSMNTIYF
TGTGCCAGCATTGACAGTATGAACACCATATATTTT
>TRBJ1-4|NA|TRBV4-1|TRBD1
CASSQIGQGLFEKLFF
TGCGCCAGCAGCCAGATAGGACAGGGCCTTTTTGAAAAACTGTTTTTT
>TRBJ1-5|once|TRBV21-1|NA
CASRRDLADQPQHF
TGTGCCAGCAGGAGGGACTTAGCAGATCAGCCCCAGCATTTT
>TRBJ2-7|once|TRBV7-6|NA
CASSPNLGGPYEQYF
TGTGCCAGCAGCCCCAACCTCGGGGGCCCCTACGAGCAGTACTTC
>TRBJ1-6|NA|TRBV6-1|NA
CASSVGGPGWDNSPLHF
TGTGCCAGCAGTGTTGGGGGTCCGGGGTGGGATAATTCACCCCTCCACTTT
>TRBJ1-1|NA|TRBV5-1|NA
CASSKVGTGRENTEAFF
TGCGCCAGCAGTAAGGTCGGGACTGGGAGGGAGAACACTGAAGCTTTCTTT
>TRBJ2-5|NA|TRBV4-3|TRBD1
CASSQDLRGRGETQYF
TGCGCCAGCAGCCAAGATCTGAGGGGGCGCGGAGAGACCCAGTACTTC
>TRBJ1-2|few|TRBV19|NA
CASSGYRRYGYTF
TGTGCCAGTAGTGGTTACAGGCGCTATGGCTACACCTTC
>TRBJ2-5|NA|TRBV7-2|NA
CASSQSVLSRETQYF
TGTGCCAGCAGTCAGTCCGTTCTAAGCAGGGAGACCCAGTACTTC
>TRBJ2-7|few|TRBV2|TRBD1
CASVLGTGPYEQYF
TGTGCCAGCGTCCTCGGGACAGGTCCGTACGAGCAGTACTTC
>TRBJ2-5|once|TRBV7-6|TRBD2
CASSMLAGPSETQYF
TGTGCCAGCAGCATGCTAGCGGGTCCTTCCGAGACCCAGTACTTC
>TRBJ2-3|NA|TRBV9|NA
CASSVVGASTDTQYF
TGTGCCAGCAGCGTAGTTGGGGCTAGCACAGATACGCAGTATTTT
>TRBJ1-2|NA|TRBV27|NA
CASRPGHLRPPYGYTF
TGTGCCAGCAGACCCGGACACCTAAGACCTCCTTATGGCTACACCTTC
>TRBJ2-3|NA|TRBV9|NA
CASSFTDTQYF
TGTGCCAGCAGCTTCACAGATACGCAGTATTTT
>TRBJ1-1|once|TRBV2|NA
CASSADPLTLPPRTEAFF
TGTGCCAGCAGCGCCGACCCTTTGACACTTCCACCCCGAACTGAAGCTTTCTTT